The 14 T cell receptor beta chains below come from one sample, sequenced in a study of blood T cell repertoires in COVID-19. Profiling relied on immunoSEQ multiplex PCR, and the TCRdb table lists in-frame clones only, not all of them. The sample shows under 250,000 clones, 75% to 85% of them seen only once. Sequencing input: peripheral blood. These receptors originate from a human donor in a cohort sampled during active COVID-19.

The chain joins TRBV24-1 to TRBJ1-5; tentatively, D is TRBD1 (6 bases). CDR1 is KGHDR, CDR2 SFDVKD, per germline. The germline V and J ends were trimmed by 1 base and 8 bases, with 8 bases remaining between them. This CDR3 is built from 13 residues. The CDR3 nucleotides are TGTGCCACCAGTGATTTATCAGGGGAGCCCCAGCATTTT. It codes for CATSDLSGEPQHF.

In its sample, this clone was seen once. The chain combines TRBV21-1 with TRBJ1-3. TRBV21-1 is a pseudogene locus. This CDR3 region has 12 residues. DNA of the CDR3: TGTGCCAGCAGCTTGTTTAGAAACACCATATATTTT. Amino acid sequence: CASSLFRNTIYF.

V usage is TRBV10-3 and J usage is TRBJ1-3; weak D call: TRBD1 (6 bases). CDR1 is ENHRY and CDR2 is SYGVKD in the germline V gene. Trimming took off 5 bases at V and 2 bases at J, with 7 bases between the two ends. The CDR3 contains 13 residues. CDR3 protein: CAISRTAGNTIYF. The CDR3 DNA reads TGTGCCATCAGTCGGACAGCTGGAAACACCATATATTTT.

The sample holds one count of this clone. The J gene is TRBJ1-1, the V gene TRBV6-6; weak D call: TRBD1 (6 bases). CDR3 size: 14 residues. Germline CDR1 and CDR2: MNHNY and SVGAGI (reference sequence). Trimming took 7 bases from V and 2 from J, leaving 14 bases between them. Written as DNA, the CDR3 is TGTGCCAGCATTCCCGGGACACCTAACACTGAAGCTTTCTTT. Its protein is CASIPGTPNTEAFF.

This chain uses TRBV5-4 with TRBJ2-1, with 7 positions matching TRBD2. V shed 0 bases and J 3 bases; nucleotides not matched to a gene: 9. CDR1 is SGHNT, CDR2 YYREEE, per germline (reference sequence). The CDR3 has 17 residues. CDR3 coding DNA: TGTGCCAGCAGCTTGGGGCCGGGCGGGAGACTCTACAATGAGCAGTTCTTC. This gives the protein CASSLGPGGRLYNEQFF.

This sequence joins TRBV5-1 and TRBJ1-2, with 7 bases matching TRBD1. Unmatched junction bases numbered 13, after V lost 3 bases and J lost 8 bases. The CDR3 runs to 15 residues. Germline CDR1 is SGHRS and CDR2 is YFSETQ. The CDR3 reads CASSSYRDSDTGYTF. DNA of the CDR3: TGCGCCAGCAGCTCGTACCGGGACAGCGATACAGGCTACACCTTC.

V usage is TRBV10-3 and J usage is TRBJ2-2, with 7 bases that match TRBD2. The CDR3 spans 16 residues. Germline V gene data show CDR1 as ENHRY and CDR2 as SYGVKD. V was clipped by 7 bases and J by 3 bases; unmatched bases: 11. The DNA for the CDR3 is TGTGCCATCAAAACTAGCGAGACACATTACACCGGGGAGCTGTTTTTT. Encoded protein: CAIKTSETHYTGELFF.

This chain's CDR3 is CASSYLDPSTDTQYF. CDR3 DNA: TGTGCCAGCAGTTACTTAGATCCGTCCACAGATACGCAGTATTTT. The J gene is TRBJ2-3, the V gene TRBV6-5; D not certain. This CDR3 region has 15 residues. Trimming removed 1 base at V and 2 bases at J, with 10 bases between. CDR1 and CDR2 from the germline V gene are MNHEY and SVGAGI.

A few counts support this clone. The chain recombines TRBV5-1 with TRBJ1-1; the D gene is possibly TRBD1 (6 bases). The V end was cut by 1 base, the J end by 0 bases, with 10 bases between. The CDR3 length is 15 residues. The germline V gene encodes CDR1 SGHRS and CDR2 YFSETQ. CDR3 residues: CASSLPAGVNTEAFF. CDR3 in DNA: TGCGCCAGCAGCTTGCCGGCAGGGGTGAACACTGAAGCTTTCTTT.

The chain employs TRBV6-1 and TRBJ1-6; a weak D match, TRBD1 (6 bases). Germline V lookup: CDR1 MNHNS, CDR2 SASEGT. The CDR3 runs to 17 residues. V lost 2 bases, J lost 7 bases, and 18 bases lay in between. The CDR3 DNA reads TGTGCCAGCAGTGAACTTGATGGCGGGGGGGCGAATTCACCCCTCCACTTT. The encoded protein is CASSELDGGGANSPLHF.

The chain is built from TRBV7-6 and TRBJ2-5; 10 positions agree with TRBD1. The CDR3 loop spans 16 amino acids. Trimming removed 5 bases from V and 5 bases from J; junction bases left unmatched: 11. The germline V gene has CDR1 SGHVS and CDR2 FNYEAQ. The CDR3: CASSTNRDRGSETQYF. Written as DNA, the CDR3 is TGTGCCAGCAGCACTAACCGGGACAGGGGCAGCGAGACCCAGTACTTC.

The CDR3 spells CASSRVFGQGEEPQHF. DNA of the CDR3: TGCGCCAGCAGCCGCGTATTCGGACAGGGGGAGGAGCCCCAGCATTTT. The rearrangement links TRBV4-1 to TRBJ1-5; the match to TRBD1 covers 10 bases. This CDR3 comprises 16 residues. Trimming at V came to 4 bases and at J to 8 bases, leaving 11 bases not matched to a gene. CDR1 and CDR2 from the germline V gene are MGHRA and YSYEKL.

The chain has TRBV19 and TRBJ1-6; D perhaps matches TRBD1 (5 bases). Germline V CDR1 and CDR2: LNHDA, SQIVND (reference sequence). The CDR3 runs to 15 residues. V lost 8 bases, J lost 3 bases, and 14 bases lay in between. Here the CDR3 reads CASGRERGYNSPLHF. In nucleotides, the CDR3 is TGTGCCAGTGGGCGGGAAAGGGGCTATAATTCACCCCTCCACTTT.

The chain has TRBV7-3 and TRBJ2-1; D unresolved. V lost 2 bases, J lost 6 bases, and 11 bases lay in between. Germline lookup yields CDR1 SGHTA and CDR2 FQGTGA. CDR3 size: 14 residues. The CDR3 coding sequence is TGTGCCAGCAGCTTACCCCCTTCTGTCAATGAGCAGTTCTTC. This gives the protein CASSLPPSVNEQFF.